These T cell receptor beta chains were read from a single sample in a study of shared clonotypes between healthy human individuals. Generated by immunoSEQ multiplex PCR, the TCRdb table keeps only in-frame clones and is missing some. The top ten clones hold around 0.4% of a sample with approximately 2.1 million clones, about 92% of them seen once. Sequenced material: naive CD4+ T cells from PBMCs. The source of these receptors is a man aged 18 to 29 in good health. Some clones in this sample may be carry-over from other donors' samples. CDR3s include the opening cysteine and the closing phenylalanine or tryptophan. D genes are given only for firm matches. Clone size is shown for a subset of rows, as once, few, many or a class of expanded clone.

-	16	TRBV28	-	TRBJ2-3	TGTGCCAGCACCCTAGAGGCCTCAGGGTGGACAGATACGCAGTATTTT	CASTLEASGWTDTQYF
-	14	TRBV6-6	-	TRBJ1-2	TGTGCCAGCAGTTATGACGGTACTAACTATGGCTACACCTTC	CASSYDGTNYGYTF
-	13	TRBV7-2	-	TRBJ1-4	TGTGCCAGCAGCTTACGAGTAGGGGAAAAACTGTTTTTT	CASSLRVGEKLFF
-	16	TRBV4-2	-	TRBJ2-2	TGTGCCAGCAGCTCGGAAGGCGGGAAGAACACCGGGGAGCTGTTTTTT	CASSSEGGKNTGELFF
-	14	TRBV5-1	-	TRBJ2-5	TGCGCCAGCAGCTCCCCGGCAGCGGGAGAGACCCAGTACTTC	CASSSPAAGETQYF
TRBD1	15	TRBV5-4	-	TRBJ1-2	TGTGCCAGCAGCCCAGGGACAGCTTCTAACTATGGCTACACCTTC	CASSPGTASNYGYTF
TRBD2	15	TRBV27	-	TRBJ2-5	TGTGCCAGCAGTCCGACATGGACTAGGCAAGAGACCCAGTACTTC	CASSPTWTRQETQYF
-	11	TRBV28	-	TRBJ1-1	TGTGCCAGCAGTTTAGGGCTCGGGGCTTTCTTT	CASSLGLGAFF
-	13	TRBV6-1	-	TRBJ1-2	TGTGCCAGCAGAGAAGACAGAGGGTATGGCTACACCTTC	CASREDRGYGYTF
TRBD2	15	TRBV6-1	-	TRBJ2-7	TGTGCCAGCACCTTACTAGCGGGAGGCTCCTACGAGCAGTACTTC	CASTLLAGGSYEQYF
-	18	TRBV5-6	-	TRBJ1-2	TGTGCCAGCAGCTTGGTGGGCGCGCCCCCGGTGACCCAGGGGGGCTACACCTTC	CASSLVGAPPVTQGGYTF
-	10	TRBV2	few	TRBJ2-7	TGTGCCAGCAGGCGCCGGGACAATTACTTC	CASRRRDNYF
-	16	TRBV7-8	-	TRBJ1-3	TGTGCCAGCAGCTTAATACGGACGGGCTCTGGAAACACCATATATTTT	CASSLIRTGSGNTIYF
TRBD1	16	TRBV27	-	TRBJ2-1	TGTGCCAGCAGTGGAAGGGACAGCTACTCCTACAATGAGCAGTTCTTC	CASSGRDSYSYNEQFF
-	15	TRBV28	-	TRBJ2-1	TGTGCCAGCAGTTTATGGCAGGGGGGAGCAAATGAGCAGTTCTTC	CASSLWQGGANEQFF
TRBD2	14	TRBV30	-	TRBJ2-3	TGTGCCTGGACCAGCGGGGGGAACACAGATACGCAGTATTTT	CAWTSGGNTDTQYF
-	15	TRBV6-6	-	TRBJ1-2	TGTGCCAGCAGCCGCCCAGATCGAACGAACTATGGCTACACCTTC	CASSRPDRTNYGYTF
TRBD1	14	TRBV25-1	-	TRBJ1-5	TGTGCCAGCAGTGATGCAGGGGGCGATCAGCCCCAGCATTTT	CASSDAGGDQPQHF
TRBD1	15	TRBV9	-	TRBJ1-1	TGTGCCAGCAGCGCCGGGGGGACAGGGGGCCCGAGAGCTTTCTTT	CASSAGGTGGPRAFF
-	11	TRBV18	-	TRBJ2-1	TGTGCCAGCTCACCGTACAATGAGCAGTTCTTC	CASSPYNEQFF
TRBD1	16	TRBV27	-	TRBJ2-7	TGTGCCAGCAGTCTCAGCACGGGGACAGGGCCCTACGAGCAGTACTTC	CASSLSTGTGPYEQYF
TRBD1	16	TRBV28	-	TRBJ1-5	TGTGCCAGCAGCCCCCTAGGGACAGGGCTCCATCAGCCCCAGCATTTT	CASSPLGTGLHQPQHF
-	12	TRBV7-8	-	TRBJ2-4	TGTGCCAGCAGCCTACTCGGACAGAGGGGGTACTTC	CASSLLGQRGYF
-	13	TRBV27	-	TRBJ1-2	TGTGCCAGCAGTTTTGCAGGAAACTATGGCTACACCTTC	CASSFAGNYGYTF
-	14	TRBV19	-	TRBJ2-5	TGTGCCAGTAGTCCCGGGGCTAGCGTAGAGACCCAGTACTTC	CASSPGASVETQYF
TRBD1	14	TRBV5-1	once	TRBJ2-1	TGCGCCAGCAGCACCTCGACAGGGGAGGTTGAGCAGTTCTTC	CASSTSTGEVEQFF
TRBD2	16	TRBV25-1	-	TRBJ2-1	TGTGCCAGCAGTGACTTACTAGCGGGAGCCTTGAATGAGCAGTTCTTC	CASSDLLAGALNEQFF
-	15	TRBV10-2	-	TRBJ1-2	TGCGCCAGCAGTGAGATCAGGGGAGGTGGCTATGGCTACACCTTC	CASSEIRGGGYGYTF
TRBD2	15	TRBV7-2	-	TRBJ2-5	TGTGCCAGCAGCAGCGGACTAGCGGGACAAGAGACCCAGTACTTC	CASSSGLAGQETQYF
-	15	TRBV11-2	-	TRBJ1-4	TGTGCCAGCACTGACCGGGGGGGGCATGGTGAAAAACTGTTTTTT	CASTDRGGHGEKLFF
-	12	TRBV7-9	few	TRBJ1-4	TGTGCCAGCAGCTTAGTCGCCGGGAAACTGTTTTTT	CASSLVAGKLFF
TRBD1	15	TRBV5-4	-	TRBJ2-1	TGTGCCAGCAGCTCCGGGACAGGGCCGTACAATGAGCAGTTCTTC	CASSSGTGPYNEQFF
-	15	TRBV9	-	TRBJ2-2	TGTGCCAGCAACCCAAGGGGGACTTTGCCCGGGGAGCTGTTTTTT	CASNPRGTLPGELFF
TRBD1	14	TRBV27	-	TRBJ1-5	TGTGCCAGCACCTTAGGACAGGTACGTCAGCCCCAGCATTTT	CASTLGQVRQPQHF
-	16	TRBV9	-	TRBJ1-4	TGTGCCAGCAGCGTGCTGGGGGGTTCAACTAATGAAAAACTGTTTTTT	CASSVLGGSTNEKLFF
-	14	TRBV11-2	-	TRBJ2-7	TGTGCCAGCAGCCACTCGGACAGAGCCTACGAGCAGTACTTC	CASSHSDRAYEQYF
-	14	TRBV7-2	-	TRBJ1-2	TGTGCCAGCAGCTTAGGGAGAGATTACTATGGCTACACCTTC	CASSLGRDYYGYTF
-	15	TRBV5-6	-	TRBJ1-5	TGTGCCAGCAGCAGTCCGGGGTCTAGCAATCAGCCCCAGCATTTT	CASSSPGSSNQPQHF
-	16	TRBV7-2	-	TRBJ2-1	TGTGCCAGCAGCTATAGAGACATTGCAGCCTACAATGAGCAGTTCTTC	CASSYRDIAAYNEQFF
TRBD1	14	TRBV7-9	-	TRBJ2-7	TGTGCCAGCAGCCAACGGGACAGGGGGAACGAGCAGTACTTC	CASSQRDRGNEQYF
-	19	TRBV27	-	TRBJ2-3	TGTGCCAGCAGTTTATCCGGGAGAGGGGCGGACCTCTTCACAGATACGCAGTATTTT	CASSLSGRGADLFTDTQYF
-	13	TRBV7-9	-	TRBJ2-3	TGTGCCAGCACTGCGGGGACCGGGGATACGCAGTATTTT	CASTAGTGDTQYF
TRBD2	16	TRBV4-2	-	TRBJ2-3	TGTGCCAGCAGCCAAGCTAGGGCTAGCGGAACAGATACGCAGTATTTT	CASSQARASGTDTQYF
-	13	TRBV5-1	-	TRBJ2-3	TGCGCCAGCAGGTCGCAGGGGCAAGATACGCAGTATTTT	CASRSQGQDTQYF
-	15	TRBV5-6	-	TRBJ1-5	TGTGCCAGCAGCTTGCCGGAGAGGGTAGACTGGTCCCAGCATTTT	CASSLPERVDWSQHF
TRBD2	14	TRBV10-3	-	TRBJ2-6	TGTGCCACCTCAACTAGCGCTGGGGCCAACGTCCTGACTTTC	CATSTSAGANVLTF
-	15	TRBV5-6	-	TRBJ1-5	TGTGCCAGCAGCTTGTTGGGGGCGGGCAATCAGCCCCAGCATTTT	CASSLLGAGNQPQHF
-	16	TRBV28	-	TRBJ1-1	TGTGCCAGCAGTCCTAACTCAGGGACGTATAGAACTGAAGCTTTCTTT	CASSPNSGTYRTEAFF
-	17	TRBV4-1	-	TRBJ1-5	TGCGCCAGCAGCCAAGGACGGGGCCGGGATAGCAATCAGCCCCAGCATTTT	CASSQGRGRDSNQPQHF
-	15	TRBV7-2	-	TRBJ2-3	TGTGCCAGCAGCTTCTTAACGACTAGCACAGATACGCAGTATTTT	CASSFLTTSTDTQYF
TRBD1	14	TRBV6-1	-	TRBJ1-1	TGTGCTACAGTCCCCGGGACAGCAGACACTGAAGCTTTCTTT	CATVPGTADTEAFF
-	13	TRBV7-9	-	TRBJ1-1	TGTGCCAGCAGCTTAAACAGCCCCACTGAAGCTTTCTTT	CASSLNSPTEAFF
TRBD1	15	TRBV28	-	TRBJ1-2	TGTGCCAGCAGTCGAGGGTGGGGACAGGAGGGAGGCTACACCTTC	CASSRGWGQEGGYTF
TRBD1	13	TRBV29-1	once	TRBJ2-7	TGCAGCGTTTCCAGACAGGGTGGCCACGAGCAGTACTTC	CSVSRQGGHEQYF
TRBD1	15	TRBV18	-	TRBJ2-5	TGTGCCAGCTCACCACCGAACAGGGGGGAGGTGACCCAGTACTTC	CASSPPNRGEVTQYF
-	15	TRBV2	-	TRBJ1-3	TGTGCCAGCAGCCGGACGGACCCCTCTGGAAACACCATATATTTT	CASSRTDPSGNTIYF
-	11	TRBV7-9	-	TRBJ1-2	TGTGCCAGCAGCGAGGGAGCGGGCTACACCTTC	CASSEGAGYTF
-	14	TRBV5-1	-	TRBJ1-4	TGCGCCAGCAGCTCGCTCCCTTCGTATGAAAAACTGTTTTTT	CASSSLPSYEKLFF
-	14	TRBV28	-	TRBJ1-5	TGTGCCAGCAGTTGGACATATAGCAATCAGCCCCAGCATTTT	CASSWTYSNQPQHF